These 15 T cell receptor beta chains were all obtained from the same sample, sequenced in a study of response to subunit inactivated influenza vaccine. One entry per CDR3 protein results from TCRdb running MiXCR on the RT-PCR reads. The sample has more than 700,000 distinct CDR3 sequences; around 20% are singletons. The sample consisted of PBMCs from blood, taken approximately 5 days after vaccination. These receptor sequences come from a man aged 50-60 years who received an inactivated influenza vaccine.

In its sample, this clonotype was seen a few times. This chain connects TRBV7-2 to TRBJ2-3, with 7 bases that match TRBD1. The CDR3 length is 13 residues. From germline, CDR1 is SGHTA and CDR2 FQGNSA. J was trimmed by 4 bases and V by 5 bases; bases with no gene match: 3. Written as DNA, the CDR3 is TGTGCCAGCAGCGTGACAGGGTCAGATACGCAGTATTTT. Translation gives CASSVTGSDTQYF.

The chain carries TRBV7-9 and TRBJ2-2; either TRBD1 or TRBD2 may fit D (5 bases each). V was clipped by 2 bases and J by 7 bases, with 11 bases between them. There are 14 residues in the CDR3. Germline-derived CDR1 and CDR2 are SEHNR and FQNEAQ (reference sequence). The CDR3 DNA follows: TGTGCCAGCAGCTTATACGGGGCGAGCGGGGAGCTGTTTTTT. Its protein product is CASSLYGASGELFF.

There are a few counts of this clonotype. V is TRBV10-3 and J is TRBJ2-1; no firm D call. This CDR3 region has 13 residues. With 0 bases removed from V and 7 bases from J, the gap between germline ends came to 7 bases. From germline, CDR1 is ENHRY and CDR2 SYGVKD. The CDR3 region has the DNA TGTGCCATCAGTGAGTCCCGTTTAAATGAGCAGTTCTTC. Its protein product is CAISESRLNEQFF.

The gene calls are TRBV20-1 and TRBJ2-3; possibly TRBD1 for D (6 bases). The CDR3 is 15 amino acids. Germline CDR1 DFQATT, CDR2 SNEGSKA (reference sequence). V lost 3 bases and J 0 bases, leaving 13 bases between the germline ends. CDR3 amino acids: CSASQGTTSTDTQYF. The DNA of the CDR3 is TGCAGTGCTAGCCAGGGGACCACTAGCACAGATACGCAGTATTTT.

This chain connects TRBV4-1 to TRBJ2-7, with 9 bases matching TRBD1. The V and J ends lost 0 bases and 2 bases, in that order; junction bases with no gene match: 2. The germline V gene encodes CDR1 MGHRA and CDR2 YSYEKL. The CDR3 has 15 residues. CDR3 loop: CASSQEQGAPYEQYF. CDR3 coding DNA: TGCGCCAGCAGCCAAGAACAGGGGGCTCCCTACGAGCAGTACTTC.

V usage is TRBV5-1 and J usage is TRBJ1-1, with TRBD1 identical over 7 bases. Germline trimming cut 4 bases from V and 1 base from J; bases unmatched to any gene: 4. The V gene's germline CDR1 is SGHRS and CDR2 YFSETQ. This CDR3 region has 14 residues. Written as DNA, the CDR3 is TGCGCCAGCAGCCAGACAGGGCAGAACACTGAAGCTTTCTTT. This translates into CASSQTGQNTEAFF.

The genes are TRBV6-1 and TRBJ1-2; 8 bases line up with TRBD1. J was trimmed by 6 bases and V by 5 bases; bases with no gene match: 5. Germline values: CDR1 MNHNS, CDR2 SASEGT. The CDR3 sequence is 13 residues long. The chain's CDR3 is CASSQGAKNGYTF. The CDR3, as DNA: TGTGCCAGCAGTCAGGGGGCGAAGAATGGCTACACCTTC.

The chain couples TRBV29-1 to TRBJ2-1; D is ambiguous. The ends were cut back, 3 bases at V and 6 bases at J, with 15 bases in the middle. Germline loops: CDR1 SQVTM, CDR2 ANQGSEA. The CDR3 totals 14 residues. The CDR3 reads CSVDSRSRVNEQFF. CDR3 DNA sequence: TGCAGCGTTGATTCCAGGTCTAGGGTCAATGAGCAGTTCTTC.

The table lists this clonotype with a few counts. The rearrangement joins TRBV4-2 to TRBJ2-3, with 12 bases matching TRBD2. This CDR3 is 19 amino acids long. Trimming cost V 4 bases and J 0 bases; bases outside gene matches: 11. Germline-derived CDR1 and CDR2 are LGHNA and YNFKEQ. CDR3 nucleotide sequence: TGTGCCAGCAGCCGGACTAGCGGGATAAAAGGGGGAAGCACAGATACGCAGTATTTT. Protein: CASSRTSGIKGGSTDTQYF.

This clonotype was seen a handful of times. The chain carries TRBV29-1 and TRBJ1-2; D possibly corresponds to TRBD1 (6 bases). The CDR3 has 13 amino acids. CDR1 is SQVTM, CDR2 ANQGSEA, per germline. The V end lost 4 bases, the J end lost 8 bases, and 17 bases lay between the germline ends. The chain's CDR3 is CSVVTTGNGGYTF. As DNA, the CDR3 is TGCAGCGTTGTGACCACAGGGAACGGCGGCTACACCTTC.

This clonotype appeared a few times. The chain carries TRBV29-1 and TRBJ2-1; 15 bases fit TRBD2. Germline V lookup: CDR1 SQVTM, CDR2 ANQGSEA. The CDR3 runs to 16 residues. V was clipped by 1 base and J by 4 bases; unmatched bases: 2. For the CDR3, the DNA is TGCAGCGTTGAAGGGACTAGCGGGAGGGATTACAATGAGCAGTTCTTC. Encoded protein: CSVEGTSGRDYNEQFF.

The CDR3 region is CASSEMTAYEQYF. The DNA of the CDR3 is TGTGCCAGCAGTGAAATGACGGCCTACGAGCAGTACTTC. The gene calls are TRBV2 and TRBJ2-7; D not resolved. The CDR3 contains 13 residues. V was cut by 2 bases and J by 2 bases, with 7 bases left in between. Germline V gene data show CDR1 as SNHLY and CDR2 as FYNNEI.

This clonotype has a handful of counts. V usage is TRBV5-1 and J usage is TRBJ2-1, with 9 bases identical to TRBD1. This CDR3 region has 13 residues. V dropped 3 bases and J dropped 13; count of bases not matched to a gene: 8. Germline V lookup: CDR1 SGHRS, CDR2 YFSETQ. CDR3 in DNA: TGCGCCAGCAGCTGGGGAGACAGGGGGGTACAGTTCTTC. Translated, it gives CASSWGDRGVQFF.

The chain is built from TRBV28 and TRBJ2-3; 12 positions agree with TRBD2. The CDR3 runs to 16 residues. V lost 6 bases, J lost 2 bases, and 6 bases stayed unmatched. Germline CDR1 MDHEN, CDR2 SYDVKM. CDR3 protein: CASRNLAGGTTDTQYF. CDR3 nucleotide sequence: TGTGCCAGCAGGAACCTAGCGGGGGGGACCACAGATACGCAGTATTTT.

The chain carries TRBV11-2 and TRBJ2-7, with 10 bases matching TRBD2. Germline CDR1 reads SGHAT; CDR2 reads FQNNGV. The CDR3 is 15 residues long. Losses at the gene ends were 4 bases for V and 2 bases for J; bases not matched to a gene: 5. CDR3 sequence: CASSSKTSGPYEQYF. For the CDR3, the DNA is TGTGCCAGCAGCTCAAAGACTAGCGGGCCCTACGAGCAGTACTTC. The entire variable domain, with the rest obtained from reference TRBV11-2 and TRBJ2-7, is as follows: EAGVAQSPRYKIIEKRQSVAFWCNPISGHATLYWYQQILGQGPKLLIQFQNNGVVDDSQLPKDRFSAERLKGVDSTLKIQPAKLEDSAVYLCASSSKTSGPYEQYFGPGTRLTVT.